The sequence of this T cell receptor (beta chain) was determined in a study of shared clonotypes between healthy human individuals. About the study: Each donor's CD4 naive and CD4 memory cells filled three plates apiece, CD8 naive two, and CD8 memory one. General study findings and limits: Richness estimates generally favored naive over memory subsets. When compared with the clonotypes that were shared by all four sorted-subset donors, the non-shared clonotypes turned out to have lower generation probabilities.

CDR3 length equals 15 residues. V gave up 3 bases and J gave up 2 bases; unmatched junction bases: 6. In germline, CDR1 is SGHRS, CDR2 YFSETQ. On this clone itself: What it recognizes is unknown.

Clones were read by immunoSEQ multiplex PCR, and TCRdb kept only the in-frame ones, dropping some. The data hold 90,000 to 130,000 clones, with around 68% observed a single time. Sequenced input: memory CD8+ T cells sorted from blood. Subset in this sample: CD45RO+ cells pooled with CCR7-negative TemRA cells. The source of this sequence is a woman in her 30s in good health. The gene calls are TRBV5-1 and TRBJ2-5, with 8 bases lining up with TRBD1. The CDR3 protein is CASSSPGGKQETQYF. The CDR3 DNA follows: TGCGCCAGCAGCTCTCCAGGGGGCAAACAAGAGACCCAGTACTTC.